The source of this T cell receptor beta chain is a study of identical twins. V was pared by 11 bases and J by 3 bases, with 19 bases between. In germline, CDR1 is MNHEY, CDR2 SVGEGT. The CDR3 totals 14 residues. Unique molecular identifiers were in the cDNA, with template-switch universal primer binding. TCRdb re-called the 5' RACE reads through MiXCR, storing one row per CDR3 protein. The sample lists hundreds of thousands of distinct CDR3 sequences; 18% were seen once. This clonotype was observed a few times. These data are also associated with another study on T cells expressing NK-cell markers. That investigation notes: Sorted CD3+CD56-NKG2C+, CD3+CD56+NKG2C+ and CD3+CD56+NKG2C- T cells supplied the TCR beta repertoires. Dominant NKG2C+ clonotypes made up roughly 1.0-8% of CD8+ T cells in several donors.

The clonotype originates from a woman under 30 in good health. Sequencing was carried out using PBMCs. The genes are TRBV6-2 or TRBV6-3 and TRBJ1-2, with D possibly matching TRBD1 (6 bases). Here the CDR3 DNA reads TGTGCCGCCGGGGAAGGCAGGGGCTACTATGGCTACACCTTC. As protein: CAAGEGRGYYGYTF.